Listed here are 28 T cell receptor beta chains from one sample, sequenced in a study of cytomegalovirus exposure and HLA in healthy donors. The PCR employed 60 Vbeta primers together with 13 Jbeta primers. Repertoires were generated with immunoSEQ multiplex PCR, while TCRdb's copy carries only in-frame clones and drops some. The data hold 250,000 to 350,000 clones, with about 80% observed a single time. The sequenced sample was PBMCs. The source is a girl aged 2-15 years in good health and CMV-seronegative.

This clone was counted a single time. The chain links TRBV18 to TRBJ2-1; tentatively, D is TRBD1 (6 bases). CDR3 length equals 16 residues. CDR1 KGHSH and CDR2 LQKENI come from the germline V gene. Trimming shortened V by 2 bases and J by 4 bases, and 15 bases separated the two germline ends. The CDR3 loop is CASSPNDRTAYNEQFF. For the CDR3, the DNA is TGTGCCAGCTCACCAAACGACAGGACAGCTTACAATGAGCAGTTCTTC.

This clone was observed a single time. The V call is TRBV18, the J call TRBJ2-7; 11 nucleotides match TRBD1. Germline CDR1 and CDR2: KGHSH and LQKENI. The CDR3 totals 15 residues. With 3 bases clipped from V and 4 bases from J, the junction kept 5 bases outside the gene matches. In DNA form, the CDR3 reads TGTGCCAGCTCACCCGGGACAGGGGGTAATTACGAGCAGTACTTC. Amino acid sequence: CASSPGTGGNYEQYF. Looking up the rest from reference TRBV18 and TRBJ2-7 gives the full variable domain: NAGVMQNPRHLVRRRGQEARLRCSPMKGHSHVYWYRQLPEEGLKFMVYLQKENIIDESGMPKERFSAEFPKEGPSILRIQQVVRGDSAAYFCASSPGTGGNYEQYFGPGTRLTVT.

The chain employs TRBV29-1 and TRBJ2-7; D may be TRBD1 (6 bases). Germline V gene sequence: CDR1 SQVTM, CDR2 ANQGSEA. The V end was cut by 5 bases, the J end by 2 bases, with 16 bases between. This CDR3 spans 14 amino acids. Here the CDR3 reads CSVLTMDSTYEQYF. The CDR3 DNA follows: TGCAGCGTTCTTACAATGGACAGTACCTACGAGCAGTACTTC.

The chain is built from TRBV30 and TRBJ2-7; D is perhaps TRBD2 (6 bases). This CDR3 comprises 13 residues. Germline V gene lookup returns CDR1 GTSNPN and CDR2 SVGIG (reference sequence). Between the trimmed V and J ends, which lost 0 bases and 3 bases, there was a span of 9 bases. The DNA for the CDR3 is TGTGCCTGGAGTGTGGGGAGGAACTACGAGCAGTACTTC. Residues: CAWSVGRNYEQYF.

For the CDR3, the DNA is TGCGCCAGCAGCACGGGCTGGAGGAATTCACCCCTCCACTTT. As protein: CASSTGWRNSPLHF. The gene calls are TRBV5-1 and TRBJ1-6; no clear D. The CDR3 length is 14 residues. Trimming stripped 4 bases from V and 7 bases from J, with 12 bases between. The germline CDR1 and CDR2 sequences are SGHRS and YFSETQ.

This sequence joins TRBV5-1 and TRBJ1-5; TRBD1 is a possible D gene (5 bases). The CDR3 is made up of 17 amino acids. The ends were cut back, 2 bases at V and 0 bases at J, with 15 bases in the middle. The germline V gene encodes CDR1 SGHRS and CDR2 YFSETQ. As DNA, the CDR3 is TGCGCCAGCAGCTTTGGGACTGGCCTTTATAGCAATCAGCCCCAGCATTTT. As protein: CASSFGTGLYSNQPQHF.

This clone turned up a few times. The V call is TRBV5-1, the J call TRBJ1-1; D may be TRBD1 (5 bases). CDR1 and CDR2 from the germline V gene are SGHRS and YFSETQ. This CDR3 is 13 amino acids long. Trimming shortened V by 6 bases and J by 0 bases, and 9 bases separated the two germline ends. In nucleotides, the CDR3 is TGCGCCAGCACAGGGTCGGTGAACACTGAAGCTTTCTTT. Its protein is CASTGSVNTEAFF.

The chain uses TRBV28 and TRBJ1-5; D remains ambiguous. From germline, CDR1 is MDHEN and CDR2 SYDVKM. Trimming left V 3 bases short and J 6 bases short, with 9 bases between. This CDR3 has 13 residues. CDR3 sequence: CASSFTQVQPQHF. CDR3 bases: TGTGCCAGCAGTTTCACCCAGGTTCAGCCCCAGCATTTT.

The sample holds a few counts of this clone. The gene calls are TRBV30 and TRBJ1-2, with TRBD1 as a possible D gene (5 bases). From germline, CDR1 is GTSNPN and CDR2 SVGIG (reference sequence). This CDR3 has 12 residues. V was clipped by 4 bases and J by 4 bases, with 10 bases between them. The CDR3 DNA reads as TGTGCCTGGACCAGGGCGAGCTATGGCTACACCTTC. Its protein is CAWTRASYGYTF.

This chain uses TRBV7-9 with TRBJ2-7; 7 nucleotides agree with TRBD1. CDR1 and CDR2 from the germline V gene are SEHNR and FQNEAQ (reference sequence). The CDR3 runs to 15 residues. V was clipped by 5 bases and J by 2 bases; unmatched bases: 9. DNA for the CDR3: TGTGCCAGCAGCCCGAGGGGGACAGTCCCCTACGAGCAGTACTTC. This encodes CASSPRGTVPYEQYF.

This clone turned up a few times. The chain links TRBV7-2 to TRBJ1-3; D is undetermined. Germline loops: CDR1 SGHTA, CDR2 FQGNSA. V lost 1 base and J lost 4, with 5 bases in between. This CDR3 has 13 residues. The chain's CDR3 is CASSLELGNTIYF. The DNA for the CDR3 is TGTGCCAGCAGCTTAGAACTAGGAAACACCATATATTTT.

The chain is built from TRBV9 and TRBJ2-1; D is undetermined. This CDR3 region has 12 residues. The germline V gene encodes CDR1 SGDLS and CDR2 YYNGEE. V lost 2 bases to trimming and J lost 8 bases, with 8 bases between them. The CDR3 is CASSVPRDEQFF. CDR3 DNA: TGTGCCAGCAGCGTCCCACGGGATGAGCAGTTCTTC.

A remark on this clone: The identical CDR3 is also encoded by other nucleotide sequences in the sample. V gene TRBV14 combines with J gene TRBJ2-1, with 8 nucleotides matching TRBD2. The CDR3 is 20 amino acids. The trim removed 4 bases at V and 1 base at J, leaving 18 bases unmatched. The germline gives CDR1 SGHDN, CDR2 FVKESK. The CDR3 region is CASSRLPRLKREWSYNEQFF. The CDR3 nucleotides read TGTGCCAGCAGCCGGCTGCCCCGGCTAAAGCGGGAGTGGTCCTACAATGAGCAGTTCTTC.

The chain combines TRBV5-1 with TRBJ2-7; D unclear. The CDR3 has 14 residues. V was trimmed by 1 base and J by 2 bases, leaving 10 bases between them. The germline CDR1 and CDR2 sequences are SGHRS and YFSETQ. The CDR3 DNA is TGCGCCAGCAGCTTGCTAAGCCCCACCTACGAGCAGTACTTC. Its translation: CASSLLSPTYEQYF.

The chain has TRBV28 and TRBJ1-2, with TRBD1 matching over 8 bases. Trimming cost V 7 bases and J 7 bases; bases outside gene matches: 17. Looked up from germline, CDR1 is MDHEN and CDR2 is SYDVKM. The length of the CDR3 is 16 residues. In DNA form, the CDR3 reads TGTGCCAGCAACCAATTGGGACTGGGACAGGATGGTGGCTACACCTTC. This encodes CASNQLGLGQDGGYTF.

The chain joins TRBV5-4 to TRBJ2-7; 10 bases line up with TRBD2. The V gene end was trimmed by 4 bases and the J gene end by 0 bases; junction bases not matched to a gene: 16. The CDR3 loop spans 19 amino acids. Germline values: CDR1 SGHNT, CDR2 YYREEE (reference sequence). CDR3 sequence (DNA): TGTGCCAGCAGCGTGACTATGGGACTAGCGAGACGTAGCTCCTACGAGCAGTACTTC. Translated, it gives CASSVTMGLARRSSYEQYF.

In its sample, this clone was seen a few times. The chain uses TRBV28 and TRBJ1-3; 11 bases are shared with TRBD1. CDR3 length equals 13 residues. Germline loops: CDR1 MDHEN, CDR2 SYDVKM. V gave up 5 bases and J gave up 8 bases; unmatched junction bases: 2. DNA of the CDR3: TGTGCCAGCAGTAAGGACAGGGGGCACACCATATATTTT. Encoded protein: CASSKDRGHTIYF. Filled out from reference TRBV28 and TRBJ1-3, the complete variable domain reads DVKVTQSSRYLVKRTGEKVFLECVQDMDHENMFWYRQDPGLGLRLIYFSYDVKMKEKGDIPEGYSVSREKKERFSLILESASTNQTSMYLCASSKDRGHTIYFGEGSWLTVV.

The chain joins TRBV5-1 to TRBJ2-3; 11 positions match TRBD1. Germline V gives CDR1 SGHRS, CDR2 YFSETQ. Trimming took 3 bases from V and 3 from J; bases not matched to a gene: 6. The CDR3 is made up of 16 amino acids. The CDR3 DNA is TGCGCCAGCAGCTGGAGGGACAGGGGGTTGACAGATACGCAGTATTTT. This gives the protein CASSWRDRGLTDTQYF.

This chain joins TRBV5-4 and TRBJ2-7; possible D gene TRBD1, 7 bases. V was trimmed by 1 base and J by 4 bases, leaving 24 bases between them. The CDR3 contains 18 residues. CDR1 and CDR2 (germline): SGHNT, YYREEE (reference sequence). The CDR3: CASSLRLGAGGMTYEQYF. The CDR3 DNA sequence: TGTGCCAGCAGCTTGCGTCTGGGGGCAGGGGGGATGACTTACGAGCAGTACTTC.

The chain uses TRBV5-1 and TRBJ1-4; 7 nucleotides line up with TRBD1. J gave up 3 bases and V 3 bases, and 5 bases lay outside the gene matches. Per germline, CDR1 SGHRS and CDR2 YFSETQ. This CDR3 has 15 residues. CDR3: CASSSTGTANEKLFF. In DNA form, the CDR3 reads TGCGCCAGCAGCTCGACCGGGACAGCTAATGAAAAACTGTTTTTT.

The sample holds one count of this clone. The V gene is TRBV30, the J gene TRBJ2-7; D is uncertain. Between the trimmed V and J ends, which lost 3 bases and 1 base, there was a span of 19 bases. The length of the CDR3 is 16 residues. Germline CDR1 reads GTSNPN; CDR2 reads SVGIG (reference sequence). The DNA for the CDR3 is TGTGCCTGGAGAGGATCTCAGACAAGAGATTCCTACGAGCAGTACTTC. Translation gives CAWRGSQTRDSYEQYF.

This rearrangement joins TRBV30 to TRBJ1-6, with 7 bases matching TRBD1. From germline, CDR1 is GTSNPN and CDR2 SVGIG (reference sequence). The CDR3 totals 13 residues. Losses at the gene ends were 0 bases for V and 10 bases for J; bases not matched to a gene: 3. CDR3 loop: CAWSVQGWSPLHF. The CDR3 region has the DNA TGTGCCTGGAGTGTACAGGGGTGGTCACCCCTCCACTTT. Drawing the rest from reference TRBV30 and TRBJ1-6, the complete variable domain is SQTIHQWPATLVQPVGSPLSLECTVEGTSNPNLYWYRQAAGRGLQLLFYSVGIGQISSEVPQNLSASRPQDRQFILSSKKLLLSDSGFYLCAWSVQGWSPLHFGNGTRLTVT.

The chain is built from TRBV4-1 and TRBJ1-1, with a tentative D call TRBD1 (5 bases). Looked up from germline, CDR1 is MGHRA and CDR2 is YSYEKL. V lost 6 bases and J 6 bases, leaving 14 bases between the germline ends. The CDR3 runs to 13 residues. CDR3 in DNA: TGCGCCAGCAGGGTTTTGGGGCAGGCTGAAGCTTTCTTT. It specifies CASRVLGQAEAFF.

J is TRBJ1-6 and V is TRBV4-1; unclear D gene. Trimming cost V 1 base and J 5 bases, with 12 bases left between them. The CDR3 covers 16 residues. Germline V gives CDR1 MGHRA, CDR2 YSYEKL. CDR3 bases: TGCGCCAGCAGCCAAGGGGAGGGTTTCGATAATTCACCCCTCCACTTT. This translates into CASSQGEGFDNSPLHF.

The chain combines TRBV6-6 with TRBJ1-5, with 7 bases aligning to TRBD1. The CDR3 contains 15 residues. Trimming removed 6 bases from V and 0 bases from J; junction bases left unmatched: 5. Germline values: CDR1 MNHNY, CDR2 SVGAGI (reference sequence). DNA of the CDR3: TGTGCCAGCAGGTCGGGACAGTATAGCAATCAGCCCCAGCATTTT. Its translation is CASRSGQYSNQPQHF.

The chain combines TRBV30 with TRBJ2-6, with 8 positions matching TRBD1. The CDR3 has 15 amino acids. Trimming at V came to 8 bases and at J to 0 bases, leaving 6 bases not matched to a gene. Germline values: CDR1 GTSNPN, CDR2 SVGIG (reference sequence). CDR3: CARQGYDSGANVLTF. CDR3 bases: TGTGCCCGACAGGGGTACGACTCTGGGGCCAACGTCCTGACTTTC.

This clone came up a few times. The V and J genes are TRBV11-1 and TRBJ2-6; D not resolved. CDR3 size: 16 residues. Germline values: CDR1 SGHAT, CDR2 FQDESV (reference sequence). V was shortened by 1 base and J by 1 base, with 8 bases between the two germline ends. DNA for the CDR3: TGTGCCAGCAGCTTAGATCCCCGTTCTGGGGCCAACGTCCTGACTTTC. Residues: CASSLDPRSGANVLTF.

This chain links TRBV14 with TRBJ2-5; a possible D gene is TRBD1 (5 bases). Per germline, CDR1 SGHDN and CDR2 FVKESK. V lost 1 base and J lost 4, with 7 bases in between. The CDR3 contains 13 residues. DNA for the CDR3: TGTGCCAGCAGCCAAGTGGGGCTAGAGACCCAGTACTTC. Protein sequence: CASSQVGLETQYF.